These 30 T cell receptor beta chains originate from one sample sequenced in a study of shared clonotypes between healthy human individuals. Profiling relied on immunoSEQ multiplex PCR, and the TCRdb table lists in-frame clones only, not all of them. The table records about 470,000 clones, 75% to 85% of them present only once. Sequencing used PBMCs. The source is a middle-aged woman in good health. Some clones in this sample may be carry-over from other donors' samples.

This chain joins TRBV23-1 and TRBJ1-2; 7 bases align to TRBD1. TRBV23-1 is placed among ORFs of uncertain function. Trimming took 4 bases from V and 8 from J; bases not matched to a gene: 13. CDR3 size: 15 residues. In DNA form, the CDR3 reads TGCGCCAGCAGTCTCCCGACAGGGTGGGGATCGGGCTACACCTTC. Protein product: CASSLPTGWGSGYTF.

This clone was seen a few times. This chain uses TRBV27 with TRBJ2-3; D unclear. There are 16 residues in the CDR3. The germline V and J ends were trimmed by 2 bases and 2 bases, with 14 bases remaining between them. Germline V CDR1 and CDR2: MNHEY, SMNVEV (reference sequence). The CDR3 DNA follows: TGTGCCAGCAGTTTAAAGACCTCCCGGGTCACAGATACGCAGTATTTT. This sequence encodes CASSLKTSRVTDTQYF.

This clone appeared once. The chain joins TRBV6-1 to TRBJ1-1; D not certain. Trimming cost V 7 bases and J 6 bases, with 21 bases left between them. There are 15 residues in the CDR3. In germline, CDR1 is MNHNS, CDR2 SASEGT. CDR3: CASTHGKSGSPEAFF. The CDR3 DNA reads TGTGCCAGCACCCATGGAAAGTCAGGATCTCCTGAAGCTTTCTTT.

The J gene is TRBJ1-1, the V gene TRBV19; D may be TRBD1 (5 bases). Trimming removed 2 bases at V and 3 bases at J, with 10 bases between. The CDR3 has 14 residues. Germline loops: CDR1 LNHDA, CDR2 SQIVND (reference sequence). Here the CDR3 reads CASSITGRDTEAFF. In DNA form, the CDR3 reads TGTGCCAGTAGTATAACAGGTAGGGACACTGAAGCTTTCTTT.

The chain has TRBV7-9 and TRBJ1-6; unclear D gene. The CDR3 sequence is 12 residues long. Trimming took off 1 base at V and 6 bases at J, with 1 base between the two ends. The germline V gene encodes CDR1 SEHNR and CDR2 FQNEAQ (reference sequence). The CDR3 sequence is CASSLVNSPLHF. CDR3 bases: TGTGCCAGCAGCTTAGTTAATTCACCCCTCCACTTT. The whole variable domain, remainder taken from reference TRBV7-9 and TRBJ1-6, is DTGVSQNPRHKITKRGQNVTFRCDPISEHNRLYWYRQTLGQGPEFLTYFQNEAQLEKSRLLSDRFSAERPKGSFSTLEIQRTEQGDSAMYLCASSLVNSPLHFGNGTRLTVT.

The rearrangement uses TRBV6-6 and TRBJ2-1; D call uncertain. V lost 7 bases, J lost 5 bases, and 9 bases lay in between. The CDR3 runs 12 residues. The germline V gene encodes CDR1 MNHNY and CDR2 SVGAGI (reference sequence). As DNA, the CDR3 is TGTGCCAGCACACAAGAGGACAATGAGCAGTTCTTC. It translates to CASTQEDNEQFF.

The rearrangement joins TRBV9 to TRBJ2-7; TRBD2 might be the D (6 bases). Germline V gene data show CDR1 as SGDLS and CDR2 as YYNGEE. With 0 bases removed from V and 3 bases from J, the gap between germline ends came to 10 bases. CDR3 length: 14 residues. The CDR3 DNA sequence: TGTGCCAGCAGCGTAGAAGCGGGCAACTACGAGCAGTACTTC. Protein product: CASSVEAGNYEQYF.

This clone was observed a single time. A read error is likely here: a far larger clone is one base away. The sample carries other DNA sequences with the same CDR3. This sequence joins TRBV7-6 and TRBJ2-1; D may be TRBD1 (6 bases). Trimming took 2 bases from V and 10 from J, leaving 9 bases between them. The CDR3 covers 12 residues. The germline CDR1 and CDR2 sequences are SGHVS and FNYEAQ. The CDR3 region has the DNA TGTGCCAGCAGCTTACCCCAGGGGGAGCAGTTCTTC. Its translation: CASSLPQGEQFF.

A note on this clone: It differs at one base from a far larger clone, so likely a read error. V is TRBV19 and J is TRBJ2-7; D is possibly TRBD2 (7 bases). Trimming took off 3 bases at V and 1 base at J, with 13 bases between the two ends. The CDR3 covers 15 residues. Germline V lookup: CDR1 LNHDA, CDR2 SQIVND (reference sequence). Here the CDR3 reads CASSMGGDTSYEQYF. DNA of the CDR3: TGTGCCAGTAGTATGGGAGGGGACACTTCCTACGAGCAGTACTTC.

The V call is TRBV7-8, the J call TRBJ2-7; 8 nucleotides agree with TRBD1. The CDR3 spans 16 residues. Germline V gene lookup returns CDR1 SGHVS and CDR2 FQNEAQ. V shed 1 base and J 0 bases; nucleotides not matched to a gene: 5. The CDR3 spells CASSLVGTGSSYEQYF. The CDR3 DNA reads TGTGCCAGCAGCTTAGTCGGGACAGGTAGCTCCTACGAGCAGTACTTC. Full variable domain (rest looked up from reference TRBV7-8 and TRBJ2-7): GAGVSQSPRYKVAKRGQDVALRCDPISGHVSLFWYQQALGQGPEFLTYFQNEAQLDKSGLPSDRFFAERPEGSVSTLKIQRTQQEDSAVYLCASSLVGTGSSYEQYFGPGTRLTVT.

CDR3 bases: TGTGCCAGTGCGACTAGCGGGCTGTACGAGCAGTACTTC. Its protein product is CASATSGLYEQYF. The chain links TRBV2 to TRBJ2-7; 10 nucleotides align to TRBD2. This CDR3 region has 13 residues. Trimming cost V 9 bases and J 4 bases; bases outside gene matches: 6. CDR1 is SNHLY, CDR2 FYNNEI, per germline.

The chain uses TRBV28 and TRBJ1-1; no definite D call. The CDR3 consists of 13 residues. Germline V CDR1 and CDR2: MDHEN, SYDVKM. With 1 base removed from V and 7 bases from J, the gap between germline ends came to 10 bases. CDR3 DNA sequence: TGTGCCAGCAGTTTATTGGCAGACAATGAAGCTTTCTTT. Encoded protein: CASSLLADNEAFF.

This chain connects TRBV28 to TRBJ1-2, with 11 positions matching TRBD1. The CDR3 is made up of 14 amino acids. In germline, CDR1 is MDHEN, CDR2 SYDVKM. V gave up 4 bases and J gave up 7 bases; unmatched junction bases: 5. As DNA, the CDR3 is TGTGCCAGCAGTTCCCGGACAGGGGGCGGTGGCTACACCTTC. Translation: CASSSRTGGGGYTF.

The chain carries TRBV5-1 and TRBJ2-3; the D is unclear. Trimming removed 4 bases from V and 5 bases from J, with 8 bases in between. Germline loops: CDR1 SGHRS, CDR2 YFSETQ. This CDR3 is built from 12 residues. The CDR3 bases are TGCGCCAGCAGCCGGACCGGAGATACGCAGTATTTT. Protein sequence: CASSRTGDTQYF.

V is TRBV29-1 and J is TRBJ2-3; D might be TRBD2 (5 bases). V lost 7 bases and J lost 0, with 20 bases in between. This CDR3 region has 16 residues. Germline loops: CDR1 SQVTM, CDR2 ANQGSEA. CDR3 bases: TGCAGCGCTCGCGGGTGGAGGACGGGAAGCACAGATACGCAGTATTTT. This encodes CSARGWRTGSTDTQYF.

The CDR3 region is CASSSQVNGELFF. The CDR3 DNA reads TGTGCCAGCAGTTCCCAGGTGAATGGGGAGCTGTTTTTT. The chain links TRBV6-5 to TRBJ2-2; D uncertain. CDR3 size: 13 residues. The V gene lost 4 bases and the J gene lost 8 bases, with 11 bases spanning the gap. The germline V gene has CDR1 MNHEY and CDR2 SVGAGI.

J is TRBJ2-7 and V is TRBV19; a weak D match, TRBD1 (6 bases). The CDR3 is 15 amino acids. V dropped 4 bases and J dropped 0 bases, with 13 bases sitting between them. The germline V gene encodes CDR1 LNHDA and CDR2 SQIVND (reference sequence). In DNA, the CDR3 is TGTGCCAGTAGTACCCAGGACAGATACTCCTACGAGCAGTACTTC. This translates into CASSTQDRYSYEQYF. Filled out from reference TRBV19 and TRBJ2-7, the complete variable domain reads DGGITQSPKYLFRKEGQNVTLSCEQNLNHDAMYWYRQDPGQGLRLIYYSQIVNDFQKGDIAEGYSVSREKKESFPLTVTSAQKNPTAFYLCASSTQDRYSYEQYFGPGTRLTVT.

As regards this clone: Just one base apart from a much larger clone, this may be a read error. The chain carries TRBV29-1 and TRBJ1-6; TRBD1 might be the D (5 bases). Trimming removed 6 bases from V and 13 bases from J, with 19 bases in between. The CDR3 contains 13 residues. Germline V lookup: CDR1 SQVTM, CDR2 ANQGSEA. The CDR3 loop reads CSVRRGREAPLHF. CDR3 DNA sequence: TGCAGCGTCAGACGCGGCAGGGAGGCCCCCCTCCACTTT.

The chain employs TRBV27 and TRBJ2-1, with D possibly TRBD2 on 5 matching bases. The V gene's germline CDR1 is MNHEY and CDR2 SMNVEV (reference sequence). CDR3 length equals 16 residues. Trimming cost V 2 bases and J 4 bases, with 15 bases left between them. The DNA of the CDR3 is TGTGCCAGCAGTTTAGAGGGCAGGTGGGGTTACAATGAGCAGTTCTTC. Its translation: CASSLEGRWGYNEQFF.

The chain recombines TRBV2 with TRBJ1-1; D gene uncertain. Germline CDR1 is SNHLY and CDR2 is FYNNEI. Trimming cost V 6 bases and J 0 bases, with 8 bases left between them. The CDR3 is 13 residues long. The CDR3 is CASRINMNTEAFF. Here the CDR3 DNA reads TGTGCCAGCAGAATTAACATGAACACTGAAGCTTTCTTT.

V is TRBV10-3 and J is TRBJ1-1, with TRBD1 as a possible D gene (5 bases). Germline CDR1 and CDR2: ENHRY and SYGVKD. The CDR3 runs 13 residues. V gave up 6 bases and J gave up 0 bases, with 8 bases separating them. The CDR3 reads CAISGTVNTEAFF. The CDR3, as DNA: TGTGCCATCAGCGGGACTGTGAACACTGAAGCTTTCTTT.

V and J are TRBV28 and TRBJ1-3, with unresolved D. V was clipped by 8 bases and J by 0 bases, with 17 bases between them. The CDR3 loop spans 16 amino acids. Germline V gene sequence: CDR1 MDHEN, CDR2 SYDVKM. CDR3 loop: CASGPGGESSGNTIYF. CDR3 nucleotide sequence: TGTGCCAGCGGGCCCGGTGGGGAATCCTCTGGAAACACCATATATTTT. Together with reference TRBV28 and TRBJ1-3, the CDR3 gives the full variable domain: DVKVTQSSRYLVKRTGEKVFLECVQDMDHENMFWYRQDPGLGLRLIYFSYDVKMKEKGDIPEGYSVSREKKERFSLILESASTNQTSMYLCASGPGGESSGNTIYFGEGSWLTVV.

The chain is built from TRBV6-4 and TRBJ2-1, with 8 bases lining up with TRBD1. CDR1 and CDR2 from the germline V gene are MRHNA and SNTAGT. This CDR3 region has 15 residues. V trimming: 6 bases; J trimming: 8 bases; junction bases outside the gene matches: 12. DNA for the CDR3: TGTGCCAGCAGCCCAGACAGGGGATCCATCGATGAGCAGTTCTTC. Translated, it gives CASSPDRGSIDEQFF.

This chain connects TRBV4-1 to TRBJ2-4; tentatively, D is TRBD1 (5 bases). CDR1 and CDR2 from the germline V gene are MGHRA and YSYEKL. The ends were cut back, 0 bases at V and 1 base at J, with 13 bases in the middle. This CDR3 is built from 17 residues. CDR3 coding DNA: TGCGCCAGCAGCCAAGATGGGGCAGGTACTGCCAAAAACATTCAGTACTTC. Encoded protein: CASSQDGAGTAKNIQYF.

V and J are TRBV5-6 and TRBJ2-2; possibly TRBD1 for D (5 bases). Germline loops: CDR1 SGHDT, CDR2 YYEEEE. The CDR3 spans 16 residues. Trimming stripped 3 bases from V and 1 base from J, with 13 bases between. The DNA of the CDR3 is TGTGCCAGCAGCTACCCCGGGCAGGGGAACACCGGGGAGCTGTTTTTT. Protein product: CASSYPGQGNTGELFF. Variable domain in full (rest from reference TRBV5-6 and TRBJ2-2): DAGVTQSPTHLIKTRGQQVTLRCSPKSGHDTVSWYQQALGQGPQFIFQYYEEEERQRGNFPDRFSGHQFPNYSSELNVNALLLGDSALYLCASSYPGQGNTGELFFGEGSRLTVL.

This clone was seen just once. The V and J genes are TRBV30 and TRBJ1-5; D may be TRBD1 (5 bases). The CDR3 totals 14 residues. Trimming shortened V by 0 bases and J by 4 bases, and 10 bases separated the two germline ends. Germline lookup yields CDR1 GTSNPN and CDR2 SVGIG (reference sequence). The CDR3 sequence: CAWSVYRYNQPQHF. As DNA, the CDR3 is TGTGCCTGGAGTGTATACAGGTATAATCAGCCCCAGCATTTT.

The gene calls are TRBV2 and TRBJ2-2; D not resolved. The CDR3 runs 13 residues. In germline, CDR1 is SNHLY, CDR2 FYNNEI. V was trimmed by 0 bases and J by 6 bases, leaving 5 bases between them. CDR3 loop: CASSEAPAGELFF. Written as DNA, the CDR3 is TGTGCCAGCAGTGAAGCTCCAGCCGGGGAGCTGTTTTTT. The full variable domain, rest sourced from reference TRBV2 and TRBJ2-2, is EPEVTQTPSHQVTQMGQEVILRCVPISNHLYFYWYRQILGQKVEFLVSFYNNEISEKSEIFDDQFSVERPDGSNFTLKIRSTKLEDSAMYFCASSEAPAGELFFGEGSRLTVL.

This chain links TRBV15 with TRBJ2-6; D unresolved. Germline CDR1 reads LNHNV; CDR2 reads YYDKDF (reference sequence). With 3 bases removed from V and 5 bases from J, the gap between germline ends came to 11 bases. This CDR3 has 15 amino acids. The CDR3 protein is CATSSTRPRANVLTF. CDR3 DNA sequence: TGTGCCACCAGCAGCACACGACCGCGGGCCAACGTCCTGACTTTC.

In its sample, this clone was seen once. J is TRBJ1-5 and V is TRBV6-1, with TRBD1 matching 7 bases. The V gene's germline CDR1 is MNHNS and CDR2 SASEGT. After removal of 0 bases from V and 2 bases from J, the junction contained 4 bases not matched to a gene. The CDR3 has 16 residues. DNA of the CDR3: TGTGCCAGCAGTGAAGCTGCAGGGGGTGGCAATCAGCCCCAGCATTTT. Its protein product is CASSEAAGGGNQPQHF.

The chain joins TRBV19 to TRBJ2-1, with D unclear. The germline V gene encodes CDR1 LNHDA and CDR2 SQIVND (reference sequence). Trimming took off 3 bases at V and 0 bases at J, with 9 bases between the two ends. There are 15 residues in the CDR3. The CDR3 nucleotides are TGTGCCAGTAGTATCGAGGCGGTCTCCTACAATGAGCAGTTCTTC. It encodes CASSIEAVSYNEQFF.